Below, 19 T cell receptor beta chains from the same sample are listed, as sequenced in a study of T-cell memory formation after mild COVID-19. TCRdb itself ran the 5' RACE reads through MiXCR, one entry per CDR3 protein. The sample carries approximately 210,000 distinct CDR3 sequences, about 11% recorded once. Sequenced material: PBMCs or a T cell subset sorted from them (not recorded which). The receptors stem from a man aged 18 to 30 who had mild COVID-19 (a few samples of this study predate the infection). Cell type and time point are not known.

This clonotype was recorded a few times. This chain uses TRBV14 with TRBJ2-2; D remains ambiguous. This CDR3 has 14 residues. Per germline, CDR1 SGHDN and CDR2 FVKESK. With 0 bases removed from V and 6 bases from J, the gap between germline ends came to 8 bases. The CDR3 protein is CASSQDWASGELFF. Here the CDR3 DNA reads TGTGCCAGCAGCCAAGACTGGGCGTCCGGGGAGCTGTTTTTT.

This clonotype was detected only a few times. The rearrangement links TRBV27 to TRBJ2-7, with TRBD2 identical over 9 bases. Trimming at V came to 4 bases and at J to 2 bases, leaving 15 bases not matched to a gene. Germline V gene lookup returns CDR1 MNHEY and CDR2 SMNVEV (reference sequence). This CDR3 has 18 residues. In DNA, the CDR3 is TGTGCCAGCAGTTCCCACCGAGGTAGCGGGGGTCCCGCCTACGAGCAGTACTTC. It codes for CASSSHRGSGGPAYEQYF.

This clonotype was seen a few times. The chain combines TRBV5-1 with TRBJ1-6; D possibly corresponds to TRBD1 (5 bases). V lost 6 bases and J 9 bases, leaving 22 bases between the germline ends. The CDR3 loop spans 16 amino acids. CDR1 and CDR2 from the germline V gene are SGHRS and YFSETQ. This CDR3 is CASTLSGGSSVSPLHF. Written as DNA, the CDR3 is TGCGCCAGCACCCTCTCCGGGGGATCCAGTGTTTCACCCCTCCACTTT.

The chain joins TRBV5-4 to TRBJ2-1, with TRBD1 matching 8 bases. Looked up from germline, CDR1 is SGHNT and CDR2 is YYREEE (reference sequence). The CDR3 is made up of 15 amino acids. The ends lost 0 bases at V and 5 bases at J; junction bases unmatched: 4. The CDR3: CASSLVPTGDNEQFF. The CDR3 DNA is TGTGCCAGCAGCTTGGTTCCGACAGGGGACAATGAGCAGTTCTTC.

This clonotype was picked up a small number of times. V is TRBV7-2 and J is TRBJ1-2; D remains ambiguous. The V end was cut by 1 base, the J end by 11 bases, with 14 bases between. CDR3 length: 13 residues. The V gene's germline CDR1 is SGHTA and CDR2 FQGNSA. In DNA form, the CDR3 reads TGTGCCAGCAGCTTAGGCCAGATAGGAGGTTACACCTTC. Protein product: CASSLGQIGGYTF.

This clonotype turned up a few times. The chain couples TRBV6-2 or TRBV6-3 to TRBJ1-2; D perhaps matches TRBD1 (5 bases). Germline CDR1 is MNHEY and CDR2 is SVGEGT. This CDR3 contains 14 residues. The V end was cut by 5 bases, the J end by 0 bases, with 10 bases between. In nucleotides, the CDR3 is TGTGCCAGCAGTGGGGCGGAGTCTAACTATGGCTACACCTTC. Translated, it gives CASSGAESNYGYTF.

This sequence joins TRBV7-9 and TRBJ1-6; possible D gene TRBD1, 5 bases. This CDR3 spans 16 amino acids. The ends were cut back, 3 bases at V and 7 bases at J, with 16 bases in the middle. CDR1 is SEHNR and CDR2 is FQNEAQ in the germline V gene (reference sequence). This CDR3 is CASSLRDRWGNSPLHF. CDR3 nucleotides: TGTGCCAGCAGCTTGCGGGACCGTTGGGGGAATTCACCCCTCCACTTT. The full variable domain, completed using reference TRBV7-9 and TRBJ1-6, is DTGVSQNPRHKITKRGQNVTFRCDPISEHNRLYWYRQTLGQGPEFLTYFQNEAQLEKSRLLSDRFSAERPKGSFSTLEIQRTEQGDSAMYLCASSLRDRWGNSPLHFGNGTRLTVT.

This clonotype was seen repeatedly, ten times or more. This chain links TRBV4-3 with TRBJ1-5, with D maybe TRBD1 (5 bases). Germline lookup yields CDR1 LGHNA and CDR2 YSLEER. The CDR3 is 13 residues long. V dropped 2 bases and J dropped 4 bases, with 6 bases sitting between them. CDR3 coding DNA: TGCGCCAGCAGCCAACAGGGAAATCAGCCCCAGCATTTT. This codes for CASSQQGNQPQHF.

This clonotype was counted a single time. The rearrangement uses TRBV6-5 and TRBJ2-5; 10 bases are shared with TRBD2. The CDR3 is 17 residues long. V was pared by 4 bases and J by 2 bases, with 10 bases of the junction left unmatched. CDR1 MNHEY and CDR2 SVGAGI come from the germline V gene. The CDR3 coding sequence is TGTGCCAGCAGTTCCCACTTTAGCGGGGGGTTACAAGAGACCCAGTACTTC. Protein sequence: CASSSHFSGGLQETQYF.

This clonotype appeared a few times. This chain joins TRBV5-1 and TRBJ2-1; the D gene is possibly TRBD2 (5 bases). This CDR3 spans 12 amino acids. The V gene's germline CDR1 is SGHRS and CDR2 YFSETQ. Trimming removed 2 bases at V and 7 bases at J, with 7 bases between. The CDR3 spells CASSFPGNEQFF. CDR3 DNA: TGCGCCAGCAGCTTCCCGGGAAATGAGCAGTTCTTC.

The rearrangement links TRBV18 to TRBJ1-1; D may be TRBD1 (5 bases). V was cut by 2 bases and J by 4 bases, with 8 bases left in between. Looked up from germline, CDR1 is KGHSH and CDR2 is LQKENI. The CDR3 has 13 amino acids. The CDR3 spells CASSPFRGTEAFF. The CDR3, as DNA: TGTGCCAGCTCACCATTTAGGGGCACTGAAGCTTTCTTT.

This clonotype was found a few times. This chain connects TRBV9 to TRBJ2-2, with 7 bases aligning to TRBD2. V gave up 4 bases and J gave up 4 bases; unmatched junction bases: 10. The V gene's germline CDR1 is SGDLS and CDR2 YYNGEE. The CDR3 is 16 amino acids. Here the CDR3 DNA reads TGTGCCAGCAGCCCATTACCGTCGGGAGGCACCGGGGAGCTGTTTTTT. This encodes CASSPLPSGGTGELFF. The whole variable domain, remainder taken from reference TRBV9 and TRBJ2-2, is DSGVTQTPKHLITATGQRVTLRCSPRSGDLSVYWYQQSLDQGLQFLIQYYNGEERAKGNILERFSAQQFPDLHSELNLSSLELGDSALYFCASSPLPSGGTGELFFGEGSRLTVL.

This clonotype occurred a few times. This chain connects TRBV7-8 to TRBJ1-5; D gene unclear. Germline V gene lookup returns CDR1 SGHVS and CDR2 FQNEAQ. Trimming stripped 5 bases from V and 4 bases from J, with 18 bases between. The CDR3 sequence is 16 residues long. CDR3 loop: CASSPVVGLQNQPQHF. CDR3 DNA sequence: TGTGCCAGCAGCCCCGTTGTCGGACTGCAAAATCAGCCCCAGCATTTT.

This clonotype was seen many times. The chain links TRBV6-2 or TRBV6-3 to TRBJ1-1; D unresolved. V was cut by 4 bases and J by 1 base, with 13 bases left in between. The CDR3 sequence is 15 residues long. Germline V gene sequence: CDR1 MNHEY, CDR2 SVGEGT. The CDR3 reads CASSFNGLGNTEAFF. The CDR3, as DNA: TGTGCCAGCAGTTTCAATGGTTTAGGGAACACTGAAGCTTTCTTT.

The chain is built from TRBV30 and TRBJ2-7, with D possibly matching TRBD2 (6 bases). Germline loops: CDR1 GTSNPN, CDR2 SVGIG (reference sequence). V was pared by 2 bases and J by 5 bases, with 13 bases between. The CDR3 totals 13 residues. The CDR3 sequence: CAWSSMGGNEQYF. CDR3 nucleotides: TGTGCCTGGAGTAGTATGGGGGGAAACGAGCAGTACTTC.

This clonotype was counted only a few times. V is TRBV6-5 and J is TRBJ2-5; D ambiguous. Trimming removed 7 bases at V and 7 bases at J, with 10 bases between. This CDR3 contains 11 residues. Looked up from germline, CDR1 is MNHEY and CDR2 is SVGAGI. CDR3 protein: CASNELGTQYF. The CDR3 DNA reads TGTGCCAGCAATGAGCTTGGGACCCAGTACTTC.

The chain links TRBV21-1 to TRBJ1-5. TRBV21-1 is flagged as a pseudogene. The CDR3 contains 15 residues. The CDR3 loop reads CASSKDWIGSQPQHF. For the CDR3, the DNA is TGTGCCAGCAGCAAAGATTGGATCGGGAGTCAGCCCCAGCATTTT.

This clonotype was counted only a few times. The chain is built from TRBV7-2 and TRBJ2-3, with D maybe TRBD1 (6 bases). Looked up from germline, CDR1 is SGHTA and CDR2 is FQGNSA. The CDR3 consists of 14 residues. With 1 base removed from V and 6 bases from J, the gap between germline ends came to 11 bases. The CDR3, as DNA: TGTGCCAGCAGCTTAGTGGCAGGGGTGGATACGCAGTATTTT. Residues: CASSLVAGVDTQYF.

This clonotype was counted only a few times. J is TRBJ2-1 and V is TRBV4-2, with TRBD1 as a possible D gene (6 bases). Germline CDR1 is LGHNA and CDR2 is YNFKEQ. This CDR3 region has 16 residues. Trimming stripped 4 bases from V and 2 bases from J, with 15 bases between. The CDR3 DNA reads as TGTGCCAGCAGCCCACAGGCGGACAGTACCTACAATGAGCAGTTCTTC. Residues: CASSPQADSTYNEQFF.